The rows below give T cell receptor beta chains drawn from one sample of a study of control samples from healthy donors and cancer patients. Using immunoSEQ multiplex PCR, the repertoire was profiled, and TCRdb retains in-frame clones only, with some absent. The table lists more than 140,000 clones, around 94% of them singletons. The sample was blood. Source of these receptors: a man aged 35 to 55 in good health. Each CDR3 is given with its conserved first and last residue. Fields, in order: D gene, clone size, J gene, V gene, CDR3 DNA, CDR3 protein. The D gene is left open where the match is weak. Part of the rows lack a size; the others show once, few, many or a class for expanded clones.

d_call: TRBD2
clone_size: .
j_call: TRBJ2-7
v_call: TRBV4-2
cdr3_nt: TGTGCCAGCAGCCAAGAACTAGCGGGAGGCTACGAGCAGTACTTC
cdr3_aa: CASSQELAGGYEQYF

d_call: TRBD2
clone_size: .
j_call: TRBJ2-5
v_call: TRBV2
cdr3_nt: TGTGCCAGCACGCCTAGCGGGAGCTTGGAGACCCAGTACTTC
cdr3_aa: CASTPSGSLETQYF

d_call: .
clone_size: .
j_call: TRBJ2-2
v_call: TRBV18
cdr3_nt: TGTGCCAGCTCACCGGCCCCAAACACCGGGGAGCTGTTTTTT
cdr3_aa: CASSPAPNTGELFF

d_call: TRBD1
clone_size: .
j_call: TRBJ1-2
v_call: TRBV24-1
cdr3_nt: TGTGCCACCAGTGGTTTCCGGGACAGTAACTATGGCTACACCTTC
cdr3_aa: CATSGFRDSNYGYTF

d_call: .
clone_size: .
j_call: TRBJ2-5
v_call: TRBV2
cdr3_nt: TGTGCCAGCAGTAATTTACGGGGGGAGACCCAGTACTTC
cdr3_aa: CASSNLRGETQYF

d_call: .
clone_size: once
j_call: TRBJ1-6
v_call: TRBV6-5
cdr3_nt: TGTGCCAGCAGTTTTTCCGCACGCTCCAATTCACCCCTCCACTTT
cdr3_aa: CASSFSARSNSPLHF

d_call: .
clone_size: .
j_call: TRBJ1-5
v_call: TRBV30
cdr3_nt: TGTGCCTGGAGTGTAGGGCAGGGAGGGGGGGCCCCTAATCAGCCCCAGCATTTT
cdr3_aa: CAWSVGQGGGAPNQPQHF

d_call: .
clone_size: .
j_call: TRBJ1-1
v_call: TRBV14
cdr3_nt: TGTGCCAGCAGCCAAGCTGGAGCTTACACTGAAGCTTTCTTT
cdr3_aa: CASSQAGAYTEAFF

d_call: .
clone_size: .
j_call: TRBJ1-2
v_call: TRBV29-1
cdr3_nt: TGCAGCGTTGTTCATGACATCTATGGCTACACCTTC
cdr3_aa: CSVVHDIYGYTF

d_call: .
clone_size: once
j_call: TRBJ2-7
v_call: TRBV12-3/TRBV12-4
cdr3_nt: TGTGCCAGCAGTTTAGGTTACGAGCAGTACTTC
cdr3_aa: CASSLGYEQYF

d_call: .
clone_size: .
j_call: TRBJ2-7
v_call: TRBV6-2/TRBV6-3
cdr3_nt: TGTGCCAGCAGTTATCTAGGAACGACTAATGGGGAGCAGTACTTC
cdr3_aa: CASSYLGTTNGEQYF

d_call: .
clone_size: .
j_call: TRBJ1-5
v_call: TRBV6-1
cdr3_nt: TGTGCCAGCAGTGAAGGTGGGAATCAGCCCCAGCATTTT
cdr3_aa: CASSEGGNQPQHF

d_call: TRBD1
clone_size: .
j_call: TRBJ2-7
v_call: TRBV4-1
cdr3_nt: TGCGCCAGCAGCCAAGACAGGACAGGGGGCGAGCAGTACTTC
cdr3_aa: CASSQDRTGGEQYF

d_call: .
clone_size: .
j_call: TRBJ1-5
v_call: TRBV21-1
cdr3_nt: TGTGCCAGCAGCACCTGGACGGTCAGCAATCAGCCCCAGCATTTT
cdr3_aa: CASSTWTVSNQPQHF

d_call: .
clone_size: .
j_call: TRBJ2-7
v_call: TRBV5-1
cdr3_nt: TGCGCCAGCAGCTTGGATCGAGGAGAGCAGTACTTC
cdr3_aa: CASSLDRGEQYF

d_call: TRBD2
clone_size: .
j_call: TRBJ2-7
v_call: TRBV5-1
cdr3_nt: TGCGCCAGCAGCCTGGGGGGGGACGAGCAGTACTTC
cdr3_aa: CASSLGGDEQYF

d_call: .
clone_size: once
j_call: TRBJ1-1
v_call: TRBV6-2/TRBV6-3
cdr3_nt: TGTGCCAGCAGTTACGAGGCAGGGCGTAGTACTGAAGCTTTCTTT
cdr3_aa: CASSYEAGRSTEAFF

d_call: TRBD2
clone_size: few
j_call: TRBJ2-1
v_call: TRBV5-4
cdr3_nt: TGTGCCAGCAGCTCCATTACTAGCGGTCTTTACTCCTACAATGAGCAGTTCTTC
cdr3_aa: CASSSITSGLYSYNEQFF

d_call: .
clone_size: .
j_call: TRBJ1-2
v_call: TRBV7-9
cdr3_nt: TGTGCCAGCAGCTTCGCTCGGGGCTTTAGCGGCTACACCTTC
cdr3_aa: CASSFARGFSGYTF

d_call: .
clone_size: .
j_call: TRBJ1-1
v_call: TRBV29-1
cdr3_nt: TGCAGCGTGGGGGGCTACAGCGGGATCTCCGGGACAGCTTTCTTT
cdr3_aa: CSVGGYSGISGTAFF

d_call: .
clone_size: .
j_call: TRBJ1-1
v_call: TRBV7-9
cdr3_nt: TGTGCCAGCAGACCCGGACAGAACACTGAAGCTTTCTTT
cdr3_aa: CASRPGQNTEAFF

d_call: .
clone_size: .
j_call: TRBJ1-2
v_call: TRBV7-2
cdr3_nt: TGTGCCAGCAGCCCCATCGCCTATGGCTACACCTTC
cdr3_aa: CASSPIAYGYTF

d_call: .
clone_size: .
j_call: TRBJ1-6
v_call: TRBV6-2/TRBV6-3
cdr3_nt: TGTGCCAGCAGTTCGGGACGGCCTAATTCACCCCTCCACTTT
cdr3_aa: CASSSGRPNSPLHF

d_call: TRBD1
clone_size: .
j_call: TRBJ2-1
v_call: TRBV5-5
cdr3_nt: TGTGCCAGCGCCACCAGGACAGGTATGGAGAATGAGCAGTTCTTC
cdr3_aa: CASATRTGMENEQFF

d_call: .
clone_size: .
j_call: TRBJ1-2
v_call: TRBV9
cdr3_nt: TGTGCCAGCAGCGGCGGCCACGGGACACCGTATGGCTACACCTTC
cdr3_aa: CASSGGHGTPYGYTF

d_call: TRBD2
clone_size: .
j_call: TRBJ2-5
v_call: TRBV28
cdr3_nt: TGTGCCAGCAGTTTACAGGCGGGAGGGGCTGAGACCCAGTACTTC
cdr3_aa: CASSLQAGGAETQYF

d_call: .
clone_size: .
j_call: TRBJ1-1
v_call: TRBV2
cdr3_nt: TGTGCCAGCAGCACAGGGTACAAGAACACTGAAGCTTTCTTT
cdr3_aa: CASSTGYKNTEAFF

d_call: TRBD1
clone_size: once
j_call: TRBJ1-1
v_call: TRBV2
cdr3_nt: TGTGCCAGCAGTGAGGAGCCCCGGACAGGGGGCACAGCTTTCTTT
cdr3_aa: CASSEEPRTGGTAFF

d_call: .
clone_size: .
j_call: TRBJ1-1
v_call: TRBV9
cdr3_nt: TGTGCCAGCAGCGCCTCACAGGGTCAGAACACTGAAGCTTTCTTT
cdr3_aa: CASSASQGQNTEAFF

d_call: TRBD1
clone_size: .
j_call: TRBJ1-5
v_call: TRBV6-2/TRBV6-3
cdr3_nt: TGTGCCAGCAGCCCTAGAGTGAGGACAGGGGATCAGCCCCAGCATTTT
cdr3_aa: CASSPRVRTGDQPQHF

d_call: TRBD1
clone_size: few
j_call: TRBJ2-3
v_call: TRBV10-3
cdr3_nt: TGTGCCATCAAATCAGACAGGGGCCCAGATACGCAGTATTTT
cdr3_aa: CAIKSDRGPDTQYF

d_call: .
clone_size: .
j_call: TRBJ2-2
v_call: TRBV29-1
cdr3_nt: TGCAGCGTTGAGCGGCAGGGGGGGACCGGGGAGCTGTTTTTT
cdr3_aa: CSVERQGGTGELFF

d_call: .
clone_size: .
j_call: TRBJ1-6
v_call: TRBV9
cdr3_nt: TGTGCCAGCAGCCAAGAAGCTTATAATTCACCCCTCCACTTT
cdr3_aa: CASSQEAYNSPLHF

d_call: .
clone_size: .
j_call: TRBJ2-7
v_call: TRBV4-1
cdr3_nt: TGCGCCAGCAGCCAACCCACGACAGGCCGGGAGCAGTACTTC
cdr3_aa: CASSQPTTGREQYF

d_call: TRBD1
clone_size: .
j_call: TRBJ1-1
v_call: TRBV18
cdr3_nt: TGTGCCAGCTCACCACCGGACAGGGCGCTCAACACTGAAGCTTTCTTT
cdr3_aa: CASSPPDRALNTEAFF

d_call: TRBD2
clone_size: .
j_call: TRBJ2-2
v_call: TRBV5-8
cdr3_nt: TGTGCCAGCAGCTGGGGATCTAGCGGGAGCGGTTCCGGGGAGCTGTTTTTT
cdr3_aa: CASSWGSSGSGSGELFF

d_call: TRBD2
clone_size: .
j_call: TRBJ2-1
v_call: TRBV9
cdr3_nt: TGTGCCAGCAGCGGAGGAAGGACTAGCGGGGGCTCCTACAATGAGCAGTTCTTC
cdr3_aa: CASSGGRTSGGSYNEQFF

d_call: .
clone_size: .
j_call: TRBJ2-7
v_call: TRBV7-2
cdr3_nt: TGTGCCAGCAGCTTAAAAGTTTCCTACGAGCAGTACTTC
cdr3_aa: CASSLKVSYEQYF

d_call: TRBD2
clone_size: .
j_call: TRBJ2-3
v_call: TRBV19
cdr3_nt: TGTGCCAGTAGTATAGGACTAGCGGGAGATACGCAGTATTTT
cdr3_aa: CASSIGLAGDTQYF

d_call: TRBD2
clone_size: .
j_call: TRBJ2-3
v_call: TRBV6-2/TRBV6-3
cdr3_nt: TGTGCCAGCAGTACTAGGACTAGCGGTACAGATACGCAGTATTTT
cdr3_aa: CASSTRTSGTDTQYF

d_call: TRBD2
clone_size: .
j_call: TRBJ2-1
v_call: TRBV11-2
cdr3_nt: TGTGCCAGCAGCCCTAGCGGGGTGGTGCAGTTCTTC
cdr3_aa: CASSPSGVVQFF